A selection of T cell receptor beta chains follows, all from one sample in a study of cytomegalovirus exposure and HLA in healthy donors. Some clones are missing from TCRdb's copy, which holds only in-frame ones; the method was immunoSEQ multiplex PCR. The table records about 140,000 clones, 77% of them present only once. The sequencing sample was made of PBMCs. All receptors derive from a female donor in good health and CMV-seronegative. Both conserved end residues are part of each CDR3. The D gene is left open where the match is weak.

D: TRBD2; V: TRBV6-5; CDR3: CASSYSGGPYNEQFF
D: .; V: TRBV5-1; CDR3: CASSLDNSNQPQHF
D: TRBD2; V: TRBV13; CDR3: CASSLGGRNTGELFF
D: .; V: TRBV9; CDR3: CASSVSSNDF
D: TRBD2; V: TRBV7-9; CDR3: CASSLAASGGPREQFF
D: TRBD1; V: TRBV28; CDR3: CASSQPGQDHEKLFF
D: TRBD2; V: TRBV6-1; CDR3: CASTGGPGHEQYF
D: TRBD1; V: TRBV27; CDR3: CASRDRAYEKLFF
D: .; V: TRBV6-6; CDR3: CASSYQGSTEAFF
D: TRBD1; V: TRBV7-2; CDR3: CASSSGTGGPYNEQFF
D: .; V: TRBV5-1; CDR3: CASSFRNNERLFF
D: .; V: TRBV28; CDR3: CASSPPQGRQPQHF
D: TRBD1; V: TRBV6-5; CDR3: CASSSPGTGGTGELFF
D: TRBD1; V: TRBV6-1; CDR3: CASRDRGAEQYF
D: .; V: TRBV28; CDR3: CSSGRGGFLAFF
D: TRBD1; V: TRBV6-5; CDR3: CASSPNPGGRAFF
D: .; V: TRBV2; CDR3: CASSPGTSYGYTF
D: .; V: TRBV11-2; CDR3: CASSPGTPNTEAFF
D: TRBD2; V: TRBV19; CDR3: CASSIKLAGPYEQYF
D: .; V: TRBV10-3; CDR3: CAISPDRDQPQHF
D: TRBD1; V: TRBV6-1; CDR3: CASSGSQGARFGQPQHF
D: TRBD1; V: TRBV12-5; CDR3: CASGGDRAVYF
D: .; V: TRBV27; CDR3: CASRRQSNTDTQYF
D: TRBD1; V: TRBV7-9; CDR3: CASSPPGQGSTGNTIYF
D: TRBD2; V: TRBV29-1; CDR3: CSVDSGRAHEQYF
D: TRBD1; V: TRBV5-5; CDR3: CASSPGQGLQETQYF
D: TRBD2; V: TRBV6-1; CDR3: CAAPGGGSEQYF
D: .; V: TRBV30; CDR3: CAWREGSRQGGSYEQYF
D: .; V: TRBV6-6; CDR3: CASRLGAQETQYF
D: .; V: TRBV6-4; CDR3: CASRTTGNTGELFF
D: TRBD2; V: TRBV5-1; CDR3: CASSLVVAGSPETQYF
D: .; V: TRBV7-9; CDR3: CASSHSGVYAEAFF
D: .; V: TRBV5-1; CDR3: CASREGLTSYEQYF
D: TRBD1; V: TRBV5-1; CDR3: CASSSQGALEKLFF
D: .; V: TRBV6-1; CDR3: CASRQLDTNGYIF
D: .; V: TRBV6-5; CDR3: CASSLQNRPYNEQFF
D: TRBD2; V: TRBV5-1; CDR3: CASSLPSGGATDTQYF
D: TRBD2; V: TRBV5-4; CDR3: CASSVIQRGPNEQFF
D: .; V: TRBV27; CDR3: CASSLELSTAYNSPLHF
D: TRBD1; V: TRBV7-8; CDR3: CASSPQGAGGRPYNEQFF
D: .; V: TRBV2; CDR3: CASRPREDREQYF
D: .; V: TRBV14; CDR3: CASSQVSQANSPLHF
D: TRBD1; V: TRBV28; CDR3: CASRRGPGQGSWTEAFF
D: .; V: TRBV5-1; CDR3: CASSANPVGVSGATNEKLFF